These T cell receptor beta chains were read from a single sample in a study of blood T cell repertoires in COVID-19. Assay used: immunoSEQ multiplex PCR; TCRdb lists only in-frame clones, some missing. Of about 220,000 clones detected, around 88% appear once; the ten largest clones hold about 2.9%. The sample taken for sequencing was peripheral blood. The receptor source for this set is a woman in her thirties who had recovered from COVID-19. Each CDR3 is given with its conserved first and last residue. Fields, in order: D gene, V gene, J gene, clone size, CDR3 protein, CDR3 DNA. The D gene is left open where the match is weak. A row's size may be missing; if present it is once, few, many or a size class.

TRBD1	TRBV18	TRBJ1-2	NA	CASGQGSGYGYTF	TGTGCCAGCGGACAGGGTAGTGGCTATGGCTACACCTTC
TRBD1	TRBV13	TRBJ2-7	NA	CASSSDRGLLYEQYF	TGTGCCAGCAGCTCGGACAGGGGGCTTCTCTACGAGCAGTACTTC
TRBD1	TRBV11-3	TRBJ2-1	NA	CASSRRARLSPGQGINEQFF	TGTGCCAGCAGCCGGAGAGCCCGCCTTTCACCGGGACAGGGGATCAATGAGCAGTTCTTC
TRBD1	TRBV10-3	TRBJ1-1	NA	CASRGTAENTEAFF	TGTGCCTCCCGAGGGACAGCCGAGAACACTGAAGCTTTCTTT
TRBD1	TRBV9	TRBJ2-7	NA	CASSVGQGAPYEQYF	TGTGCCAGCAGCGTAGGACAGGGGGCCCCCTACGAGCAGTACTTC
NA	TRBV12-5	TRBJ1-6	NA	CASGLGGPGNSPLHF	TGTGCTAGTGGTTTGGGGGGGCCGGGTAATTCACCCCTCCACTTT
TRBD2	TRBV11-1	TRBJ2-1	NA	CASSLIAGGHNEQFF	TGTGCCAGCAGCCTCATAGCGGGGGGACACAATGAGCAGTTCTTC
TRBD1	TRBV27	TRBJ2-3	NA	CASSFGTGVDTQYF	TGTGCCAGCAGTTTCGGGACAGGGGTAGATACGCAGTATTTT
NA	TRBV18	TRBJ2-7	NA	CASSQTQGPYEQYF	TGTGCCAGCTCACAGACTCAGGGCCCCTACGAGCAGTACTTC
TRBD1	TRBV7-9	TRBJ2-3	NA	CASSVPAGGTDTQYF	TGTGCCAGCAGCGTCCCAGCAGGGGGTACAGATACGCAGTATTTT
NA	TRBV25-1	TRBJ1-1	once	CASSEGARGATEAFF	TGTGCCAGCAGTGAGGGGGCACGGGGGGCTACTGAAGCTTTCTTT
NA	TRBV20-1	TRBJ2-3	NA	CSASQVGEHTDTQYF	TGCAGTGCTAGTCAGGTCGGGGAGCACACAGATACGCAGTATTTT
TRBD1	TRBV14	TRBJ1-5	NA	CASRRKGQGYQPQHF	TGTGCCAGCAGGCGTAAGGGACAGGGGTATCAGCCCCAGCATTTT
TRBD1	TRBV27	TRBJ2-3	NA	CASSSLPGQGATDTQYF	TGTGCCAGCAGTTCCCTTCCGGGACAGGGGGCGACAGATACGCAGTATTTT
TRBD1	TRBV3-1/TRBV3-2	TRBJ1-1	NA	CASSQGQGTEAFF	TGTGCCAGCAGCCAGGGACAGGGGACTGAAGCTTTCTTT
TRBD1	TRBV7-8	TRBJ2-5	NA	CASSTPGQTQETQYF	TGTGCCAGCAGCACCCCGGGACAGACACAAGAGACCCAGTACTTC
NA	TRBV3-1/TRBV3-2	TRBJ1-6	once	CASSSSWRDSPLHF	TGTGCCAGCAGTTCAAGTTGGAGGGATTCACCCCTCCACTTT
TRBD2	TRBV11-3	TRBJ2-3	NA	CASSSGEGADTQYF	TGTGCCAGCAGTAGCGGGGAGGGTGCAGATACGCAGTATTTT
TRBD1	TRBV18	TRBJ2-3	NA	CASSPTHSGQGALDTQYF	TGTGCCAGCTCACCAACGCACTCGGGACAGGGGGCGTTAGATACGCAGTATTTT
TRBD1	TRBV19	TRBJ1-5	NA	CASSLDRGLSIHQPQHF	TGTGCCAGTAGTCTGGACAGGGGCCTCAGCATACATCAGCCCCAGCATTTT
NA	TRBV15	TRBJ1-2	NA	CATSREAREYGYTF	TGTGCCACCAGCAGAGAGGCCAGGGAATATGGCTACACCTTC
NA	TRBV6-5	TRBJ1-1	NA	CASSLRQVNTEAFF	TGTGCCAGCAGTCTAAGGCAGGTGAACACTGAAGCTTTCTTT